This passage covers 20 T cell receptor beta chains from one sample sequenced in a study of T cells in Graves' hyperthyroidism and ophthalmopathy. RNA transcripts provided the source from which TCR beta CDR3 regions were amplified. TCR CDR3 underwent first-round RT-PCR with the HTBI primer set. TCRdb re-analysed the multiplex PCR reads in MiXCR, keeping a single row per CDR3 protein. The repertoire holds about 250,000 distinct CDR3 sequences, with approximately 24% as singletons. The specimen was blood. The receptors stem from a middle-aged woman with Graves' ophthalmopathy.

This clonotype was observed at least ten times. This rearrangement joins TRBV12-3 or TRBV12-4 to TRBJ1-5; 7 bases are shared with TRBD1. This CDR3 contains 17 residues. Losses at the gene ends were 2 bases for V and 7 bases for J; bases not matched to a gene: 14. The CDR3 coding sequence is TGTGCCAGCAGTTTAATCGGTAGTGGGGGAGGGGGCCAGCCCCAGCATTTT. It translates to CASSLIGSGGGGQPQHF.

At least ten counts were recorded for this clonotype. The CDR3 end shows no conserved phenylalanine or tryptophan, and so a read error is likely. The chain couples TRBV25-1 to TRBJ1-5; TRBD1 aligns across 10 bases. V dropped 4 bases and J dropped 5; count of bases not matched to a gene: 11. This CDR3 has 17 residues. Germline-derived CDR1 and CDR2 are MGHDK and SYGVNS. The CDR3 DNA follows: TGTGCCAGCAGTGGATTCCCCGGGACAGGGGACGATCAGCCCCAGCATTCT. Protein: CASSGFPGTGDDQPQHS.

The chain joins TRBV6-1 to TRBJ2-7, with a tentative D call TRBD2 (6 bases). The ends were cut back, 6 bases at V and 7 bases at J, with 22 bases in the middle. This CDR3 region has 15 residues. CDR1 and CDR2 (germline): MNHNS, SASEGT. CDR3 region: CASSGAGHLLREQYF. In DNA form, the CDR3 reads TGTGCCAGCAGCGGGGCGGGGCATTTATTACGGGAGCAGTACTTC.

The table lists this clonotype with many counts. The chain joins TRBV7-2 to TRBJ1-6; D is perhaps TRBD1 (5 bases). CDR3 length: 16 amino acids. V lost 1 base and J lost 6, with 13 bases in between. Germline V gene sequence: CDR1 SGHTA, CDR2 FQGNSA. The CDR3 spells CASSLVAGTSNSPLHF. The CDR3 region has the DNA TGTGCCAGCAGCTTAGTGGCAGGGACTAGTAATTCACCCCTCCACTTT.

The sample holds many counts of this clonotype. V is TRBV6-5 and J is TRBJ2-2; D unresolved. Looked up from germline, CDR1 is MNHEY and CDR2 is SVGAGI. CDR3 size: 17 residues. Trimming removed 0 bases at V and 0 bases at J, with 11 bases between. CDR3 sequence: CASSYSSGLANTGELFF. CDR3 nucleotide sequence: TGTGCCAGCAGTTACTCGAGTGGATTGGCGAACACCGGGGAGCTGTTTTTT.

The table lists this clonotype with many counts. The CDR3 loop reads CASSLSAEGGRFSYEQYF. DNA of the CDR3: TGTGCCAGCAGCTTATCGGCCGAGGGAGGGCGGTTCTCCTACGAGCAGTACTTC. This chain connects TRBV7-2 to TRBJ2-7; the match to TRBD2 covers 7 bases. Trimming removed 2 bases from V and 0 bases from J; junction bases left unmatched: 13. This CDR3 has 18 amino acids. Germline-derived CDR1 and CDR2 are SGHTA and FQGNSA.

V gene TRBV2 combines with J gene TRBJ2-5; D is unresolved. Trimming pared 0 bases from V and 4 bases from J, leaving 12 bases between. This CDR3 has 15 residues. CDR1 is SNHLY and CDR2 is FYNNEI in the germline V gene. CDR3: CASSEALRAPETQYF. The DNA of the CDR3 is TGTGCCAGCAGTGAAGCGCTTCGAGCGCCAGAGACCCAGTACTTC.

At least ten counts were recorded for this clonotype. The CDR3: CASSIRGLGNQPQHF. CDR3 nucleotide sequence: TGTGCCAGTAGTATCAGGGGGCTTGGCAATCAGCCCCAGCATTTT. The chain is built from TRBV19 and TRBJ1-5; 8 bases line up with TRBD1. Losses at the gene ends were 3 bases for V and 2 bases for J; bases not matched to a gene: 3. Germline values: CDR1 LNHDA, CDR2 SQIVND (reference sequence). The CDR3 covers 15 residues.

V gene TRBV6-2 or TRBV6-3 combines with J gene TRBJ2-2; the match to TRBD1 covers 8 bases. The CDR3 has 16 residues. Germline V gene data show CDR1 as MNHEY and CDR2 as SVGEGT. V shed 6 bases, J shed 0 bases, and the junction held 6 bases outside the gene matches. CDR3 nucleotides: TGTGCCAGCAGGGGACAGGTTATATCGAACACCGGGGAGCTGTTTTTT. This codes for CASRGQVISNTGELFF.

This clonotype was counted ten times or more. The V and J genes are TRBV4-2 and TRBJ2-2; D call uncertain. The CDR3 covers 15 residues. From germline, CDR1 is LGHNA and CDR2 YNFKEQ. Trimming took 0 bases from V and 7 from J, leaving 12 bases between them. CDR3 protein: CASSQDLGVGGELFF. The DNA of the CDR3 is TGTGCCAGCAGCCAAGATCTTGGTGTAGGCGGGGAGCTGTTTTTT.

Of note for this clonotype: A much larger clonotype is one base distant, so this may be a read error. The CDR3 DNA reads TGCGCCAGCAGCTTGTTCCCCGGGGAGCTGTTTTTT. Protein sequence: CASSLFPGELFF. The chain links TRBV5-1 to TRBJ2-2, with D unresolved. This CDR3 is 12 amino acids long. The V gene lost 1 base and the J gene lost 6 bases, with 4 bases spanning the gap. The germline CDR1 and CDR2 sequences are SGHRS and YFSETQ.

This clonotype was seen many times. This chain joins TRBV18 and TRBJ1-1; 10 bases fit TRBD1. CDR3 length: 17 residues. Germline V gives CDR1 KGHSH, CDR2 LQKENI. J gave up 4 bases and V 2 bases, and 10 bases lay outside the gene matches. The CDR3 nucleotides read TGTGCCAGCTCACCAACCGGGACAGGGGCGCAGGTCACTGAAGCTTTCTTT. Its translation is CASSPTGTGAQVTEAFF.

This clonotype was found a few times. This may come from a read error, since a much larger clone is one base off. CDR3 nucleotide sequence: TGTGCCAGTAGGGGACTAGCGGGATCGGTCACCGGGGAGCTGTTTTTT. Protein sequence: CASRGLAGSVTGELFF. The chain couples TRBV19 to TRBJ2-2, with 13 bases lining up with TRBD2. J was trimmed by 4 bases and V by 6 bases; bases with no gene match: 5. This CDR3 comprises 16 residues. CDR1 is LNHDA, CDR2 SQIVND, per germline (reference sequence).

The chain recombines TRBV7-3 with TRBJ1-1; D ambiguous. CDR3 length: 13 residues. CDR1 SGHTA and CDR2 FQGTGA come from the germline V gene. V lost 3 bases and J lost 2, with 7 bases in between. DNA of the CDR3: TGTGCCAGCAGCTTCAGACCAAACACTGAAGCTTTCTTT. Residues: CASSFRPNTEAFF. The whole variable domain, filled in from reference TRBV7-3 and TRBJ1-1, reads GAGVSQTPSNKVTEKGKYVELRCDPISGHTALYWYRQSLGQGPEFLIYFQGTGAADDSGLPNDRFFAVRPEGSVSTLKIQRTERGDSAVYLCASSFRPNTEAFFGQGTRLTVV.

There are many counts of this clonotype. The chain employs TRBV12-3 or TRBV12-4 and TRBJ1-3, with a tentative D call TRBD1 (6 bases). Deletions cut 3 bases from V and 2 bases from J, with 8 bases between. The CDR3 consists of 14 residues. The CDR3 DNA reads TGTGCCAGCAGTTTTCGGACAGCTGGAAACACCATATATTTT. Translation gives CASSFRTAGNTIYF.

This clonotype has a single count. The chain uses TRBV19 and TRBJ1-1, with a possible D match to TRBD1 (5 bases). The CDR3 extends over 14 amino acids. Germline V lookup: CDR1 LNHDA, CDR2 SQIVND (reference sequence). V gave up 7 bases and J gave up 6 bases, with 18 bases separating them. The CDR3 DNA reads TGTGCCAGTACCAAAATGGGGGTTGAGTCTGAAGCTTTCTTT. It codes for CASTKMGVESEAFF.

The gene calls are TRBV5-1 and TRBJ2-2; possible D gene TRBD2, 6 bases. V lost 0 bases and J 2 bases, leaving 14 bases between the germline ends. CDR3 length: 17 amino acids. From germline, CDR1 is SGHRS and CDR2 YFSETQ. The CDR3: CASSLAGVSTNTGELFF. For the CDR3, the DNA is TGCGCCAGCAGCTTGGCGGGGGTTAGCACTAACACCGGGGAGCTGTTTTTT. The entire variable domain, with the rest obtained from reference TRBV5-1 and TRBJ2-2, is as follows: KAGVTQTPRYLIKTRGQQVTLSCSPISGHRSVSWYQQTPGQGLQFLFEYFSETQRNKGNFPGRFSGRQFSNSRSEMNVSTLELGDSALYLCASSLAGVSTNTGELFFGEGSRLTVL.

This clonotype came up many times. The rearrangement links TRBV5-1 to TRBJ2-2, with a weak D call TRBD1 (6 bases). The V gene's germline CDR1 is SGHRS and CDR2 YFSETQ. The ends were cut back, 2 bases at V and 4 bases at J, with 12 bases in the middle. CDR3 size: 15 residues. For the CDR3, the DNA is TGCGCCAGCAGCTTACAGGGCGAAGGCACCGGGGAGCTGTTTTTT. It translates to CASSLQGEGTGELFF.

The sample holds many counts of this clonotype. This rearrangement joins TRBV5-8 to TRBJ1-1; D ambiguous. V lost 4 bases and J 4 bases, leaving 11 bases between the germline ends. Germline V gene sequence: CDR1 SGHTS, CDR2 YDEGEE. The CDR3 is 13 residues long. CDR3 sequence reads: CASSAHKTTEAFF. As DNA, the CDR3 is TGTGCCAGCAGCGCCCACAAGACCACTGAAGCTTTCTTT.

The rearrangement links TRBV15 to TRBJ1-1; perhaps TRBD1 as D (5 bases). V dropped 0 bases and J dropped 0 bases, with 8 bases sitting between them. The germline gives CDR1 LNHNV, CDR2 YYDKDF (reference sequence). The CDR3 covers 15 residues. The CDR3 DNA sequence: TGTGCCACCAGCAGAGATGACAGCATGAACACTGAAGCTTTCTTT. Translated: CATSRDDSMNTEAFF. Complete variable domain (other parts from reference TRBV15 and TRBJ1-1): DAMVIQNPRYQVTQFGKPVTLSCSQTLNHNVMYWYQQKSSQAPKLLFHYYDKDFNNEADTPDNFQSRRPNTSFCFLDIRSPGLGDTAMYLCATSRDDSMNTEAFFGQGTRLTVV.